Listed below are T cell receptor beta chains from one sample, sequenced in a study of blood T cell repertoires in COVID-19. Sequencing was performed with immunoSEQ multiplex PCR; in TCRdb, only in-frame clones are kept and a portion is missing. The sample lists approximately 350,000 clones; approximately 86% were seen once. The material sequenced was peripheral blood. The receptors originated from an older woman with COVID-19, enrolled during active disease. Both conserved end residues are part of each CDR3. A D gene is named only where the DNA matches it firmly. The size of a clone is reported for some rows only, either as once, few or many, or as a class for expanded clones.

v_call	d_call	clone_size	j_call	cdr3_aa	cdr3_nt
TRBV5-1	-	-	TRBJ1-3	CASSLQSSGNTIYF	TGCGCCAGCAGTTTACAGAGCTCTGGAAACACCATATATTTT
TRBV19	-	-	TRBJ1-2	CASSRSEDSYYGYTF	TGTGCCAGTAGCCGAAGTGAAGACAGCTACTATGGCTACACCTTC
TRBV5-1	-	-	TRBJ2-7	CASSPRDSAYEQYF	TGCGCCAGCAGCCCCCGGGATAGCGCGTACGAGCAGTACTTC
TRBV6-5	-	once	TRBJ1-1	CASSGQQNTEAFF	TGTGCCAGCAGCGGACAACAGAACACTGAAGCTTTCTTT
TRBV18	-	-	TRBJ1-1	CASSPEEVNTEAFF	TGTGCCAGCTCACCAGAGGAGGTCAACACTGAAGCTTTCTTT
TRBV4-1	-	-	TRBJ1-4	CASSQVLLRNEKLFF	TGCGCCAGCAGCCAAGTGTTACTGAGGAATGAAAAACTGTTTTTT
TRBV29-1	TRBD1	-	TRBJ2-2	CSVRTGVTGELFF	TGCAGCGTTAGGACAGGGGTCACCGGGGAGCTGTTTTTT
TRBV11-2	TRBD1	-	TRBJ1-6	CASSLGRGRGSYNSPLHF	TGTGCCAGCAGCTTAGGCAGGGGGCGAGGCTCCTATAATTCACCCCTCCACTTT
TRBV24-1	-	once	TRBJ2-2	CATSAPGVPPGELFF	TGTGCCACCAGTGCTCCAGGCGTACCTCCCGGGGAGCTGTTTTTT
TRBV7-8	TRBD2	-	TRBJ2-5	CASRLPGLAGLETQYF	TGTGCCAGCAGGTTACCGGGACTAGCGGGGTTAGAGACCCAGTACTTC
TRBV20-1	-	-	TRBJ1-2	CSAPFNYGYTF	TGCAGTGCCCCCTTCAACTATGGCTACACCTTC
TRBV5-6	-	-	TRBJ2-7	CASSLKLDNYEQYF	TGTGCCAGCAGCTTGAAACTAGACAACTACGAGCAGTACTTC
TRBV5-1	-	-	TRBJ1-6	CASSLVPGYDNSPLHF	TGCGCCAGCAGCTTGGTCCCCGGGTACGATAATTCACCCCTCCACTTT
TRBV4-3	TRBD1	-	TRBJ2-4	CASSQSGQGQYF	TGCGCCAGCAGCCAATCGGGACAGGGGCAGTACTTC
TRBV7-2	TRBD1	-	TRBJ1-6	CASSLMDRGVGSPLHF	TGTGCCAGCAGCTTGATGGACAGGGGAGTTGGTTCACCCCTCCACTTT
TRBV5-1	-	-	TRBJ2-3	CASGAGASTDTQYF	TGCGCCAGCGGCGCGGGGGCCAGCACAGATACGCAGTATTTT
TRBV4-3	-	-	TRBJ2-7	CASSLAEQGYEQYF	TGCGCCAGCAGCCTGGCCGAACAGGGCTACGAGCAGTACTTC
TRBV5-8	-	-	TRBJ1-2	CASSRSPGMGGYTF	TGTGCCAGCAGCCGTAGTCCAGGGATGGGTGGCTACACCTTC
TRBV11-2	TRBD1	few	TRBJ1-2	CASSSHLGQGEANYGYTF	TGTGCCAGCAGCTCCCATCTTGGACAGGGGGAAGCTAACTATGGCTACACCTTC
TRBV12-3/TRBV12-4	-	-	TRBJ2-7	CASRYHTYQQYF	TGTGCCAGCAGATATCACACATACCAGCAGTACTTC
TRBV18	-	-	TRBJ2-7	CASSPARTYEQYF	TGTGCCAGCTCACCCGCCAGAACCTACGAGCAGTACTTC
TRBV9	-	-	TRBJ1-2	CASSVVGQGGYGYTF	TGTGCCAGCAGCGTAGTTGGGCAGGGAGGCTATGGCTACACCTTC
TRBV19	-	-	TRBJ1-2	CASTTGSLEVGYGYTF	TGTGCCAGTACGACCGGGAGCTTGGAGGTGGGCTATGGCTACACCTTC